This record concerns one T cell receptor (beta chain) sequence. Its target antigen remains unknown. Per-base quality was not reported, and no clone a single base away is much larger than it. This sample is drawn from a study of T cell responses to AZD1222 COVID-19 vaccine (dated by TCRdb to the early 2020s). About the study as a whole: AZD1222 recipients given second doses at about 4 weeks or at about 12 weeks were pooled, since spike-specific TCR depth and breadth were not found to differ between the two schedules. Trial participants were enrolled by age into 18-55, 56-69 and 70-plus year subgroups, with roughly 150, 30 and 60 TCR-sequenced participants respectively. TCR sequencing was performed for roughly 240 trial participants, of whom 207 were given two doses of AZD1222 and 26 were given two doses of MenACWY control vaccine. Beyond this particular receptor, the publication reports: After two AZD1222 doses, spike-specific TCR breadth and depth were significantly higher than at day 0 and than in MenACWY recipients. Participants were mostly white British, with more females than males. The authors suggested clonal diversity may have been underestimated. The whole spike protein was spanned by vaccine-associated CD4 TCRs, and dominant responses were seen in regions 160-218 and 743-854. Nearly half of unique spike-specific TCRs reportedly recognized epitopes outside regions mutated in the B.1.351 and B.1.1.7 variants. Conclusions about previously exposed vaccinees are limited, since just five or six AZD1222 recipients were seropositive for SARS-CoV-2 at baseline. In the small 56-69-year group, the increase in depth fell short of significance, most likely because of low power. No day 14 peak-response samples were available, so repertoires were characterized only after the peak T cell response.

The time point label here, explained by the study, means: baseline before first vaccination. The vaccinee samples were drawn from two UK trials, COV001 and COV002, one of which was a single-blind randomized controlled phase 2/3 trial testing AZD1222 (ChAdOx1 nCoV-19) in healthy adults. Trial participant PBMC samples were collected at day 0 and day 28 after the second dose for TCRbeta chain sequencing. The CDR3 regions of human TCRbeta chains were analyzed by immunosequencing. On the authors' methods: Repertoire TCRs were matched against a reference library of SARS-CoV-2-specific TCRs generated with the MIRA antigen-specificity platform. Breadth was defined as the fraction of unique TCRs that were SARS-CoV-2-associated. Depth was defined as the fraction of total T cells that were SARS-CoV-2-associated. Using the MIRA data, every spike-specific TCR was mapped to the spike region that the TCR reacted to and assigned to either a CD4 or a CD8 class. Log10-transformed breadth and depth values were compared by one-way ANOVA with Sidak's multiple comparisons tests. The source is immuneACCESS, and TCRdb retained only in-frame sequences with V and J called. Part of the clones is not carried over; for the studies checked, unresolved V genes explain less than half of this, and the remainder is unexplained. That table gives V, J and clone size, and the DNA gave D and trimming. This sample holds 140,000 to 150,000 clones; about 90% were observed only once. The ten largest account for 4% to 6% of the sample.

The CDR3 covers 15 residues, taking in both the cysteine and the phenylalanine. The sequence is cut down to CDR3 DNA, 45 bases in frame from base 1. The junction carries 10 bases between V and J, which are trimmed by 1 base and 4 bases respectively. According to the germline V gene (reference sequence), CDR1 reads LGHDT and CDR2 reads YNNKEL. Here the chain combines TRBV3-1 (or the pseudogene TRBV3-2) and TRBJ1-4, with the D gene too uncertain to name. The clonotype comes from an adult in good health. The input for sequencing was peripheral blood, taken on day 0 of AZD1222 vaccination. The bases are TGTGCCAGCAGCCAAGGGTCTACCTTTAATGAAAAACTGTTTTTT. It encodes CASSQGSTFNEKLFF.